This T cell receptor beta chain emerged from a study of STAT3 mutations in large granular lymphocyte leukemia. Study as a whole: Roughly two fifths of treated T-LGLL patients showed hematologic response to immunosuppression. Broader study findings: Every T-cell large granular lymphocyte leukemia patient had at least one immunodominant TCR beta clonotype.

This clone appeared once. The antigen is not known. Profiled with immunoSEQ multiplex PCR; TCRdb holds only in-frame clones, not every one. The data hold tens of thousands of clones, with approximately 78% observed a single time. The TCR was taken from a human donor with T large granular lymphocyte leukemia. Some clones in this sample may be carry-over from other donors' samples. Sequencing input: PBMCs.

In nucleotides, the CDR3 is TGCAGCGTCGGGTCAACCTTCTCCTACAATGAGCAGTTCTTC. Encoded protein: CSVGSTFSYNEQFF. The chain carries TRBV29-1 and TRBJ2-1, with D unclear. V was clipped by 6 bases and J by 0 bases, with 12 bases between them. Germline CDR1 SQVTM, CDR2 ANQGSEA. This CDR3 comprises 14 residues.